The TCR beta chain under discussion was sequenced for a study of CD4 T cells in relation to SARS-CoV-2 and coronaviruses. Comments on this clone: Its specificity is unknown.

Sequencing was performed with immunoSEQ multiplex PCR; in TCRdb, only in-frame clones are kept and a portion is missing. The sample consists of some 16,000 clones, roughly 80% of them appearing once. Before the COVID-19 pandemic, during about 2011-2019, CD4+ T cells were taken from unexposed donors. CD4+ T cells were isolated from the cells after around eleven days of culture. Unexposed-donor CD4+ T cells were probed with SARS-CoV-2 S/N and four cold-coronavirus spikes, cells permitting. CDR3 length: 15 residues. Germline CDR1 and CDR2: KGHSH and LQKENI. The trim removed 6 bases at V and 1 base at J, leaving 4 bases unmatched.

The receptor was derived from a human donor in good health. The chain is built from TRBV18 and TRBJ1-5; 9 bases fit TRBD1. Input material: CD4+ T cells from PBMCs, cultured in vitro. The CDR3 loop reads CASSPDRGSNQPQHF. In DNA form, the CDR3 reads TGTGCCAGCTCTCCAGACAGGGGGAGCAATCAGCCCCAGCATTTT.